The rows below give T cell receptor beta chains drawn from one sample of a study of identical twins. TCRdb processed the 5' RACE reads anew with MiXCR; each CDR3 protein has one entry. Among more than 400,000 distinct CDR3 sequences listed, roughly 15% were seen once. The same data also contributed to another study, on yellow fever vaccine responses in identical twins.

Sequencing was done on a sample of CD4+ T cells sorted from blood. These receptors originate from a woman younger than 35 in good health. Both conserved end residues are part of each CDR3. A D gene is named only where the DNA matches it firmly. Not every row has a clone size; where given, it reads once, few, many or a size class.

clone size: few
D gene: TRBD1
J gene: TRBJ1-2
V gene: TRBV6-1
CDR3 protein: CASNPNRDRNYGYTF
CDR3 DNA: TGTGCCAGCAACCCAAACCGGGACAGGAACTATGGCTACACCTTC

clone size: NA
D gene: NA
J gene: TRBJ2-2
V gene: TRBV18
CDR3 protein: CASSPLYLNTGELFF
CDR3 DNA: TGTGCCAGCTCACCACTCTACTTGAACACCGGGGAGCTGTTTTTT

clone size: NA
D gene: TRBD2
J gene: TRBJ2-1
V gene: TRBV12-3/TRBV12-4
CDR3 protein: CAISLAPVTSGRAGEQFF
CDR3 DNA: TGTGCCATCAGTTTAGCGCCGGTTACTAGCGGGAGGGCCGGTGAGCAGTTCTTC

clone size: many
D gene: NA
J gene: TRBJ1-2
V gene: TRBV28
CDR3 protein: CASSGGTPNYGYTF
CDR3 DNA: TGTGCCAGCAGTGGCGGGACACCAAACTATGGCTACACCTTC

clone size: NA
D gene: NA
J gene: TRBJ2-1
V gene: TRBV5-4
CDR3 protein: CASSLGRNPLGSSYNEQFF
CDR3 DNA: TGTGCCAGCAGCTTGGGGCGAAACCCACTAGGCAGCTCCTACAATGAGCAGTTCTTC

clone size: NA
D gene: NA
J gene: TRBJ2-6
V gene: TRBV27
CDR3 protein: CASSPSRGVSVDVLTF
CDR3 DNA: TGTGCCAGCAGTCCTTCCAGAGGAGTCTCGGTAGACGTCCTGACTTTC

clone size: NA
D gene: NA
J gene: TRBJ2-1
V gene: TRBV7-6
CDR3 protein: CASSLGGAFSNEQFF
CDR3 DNA: TGTGCCAGCAGCTTAGGGGGGGCTTTCTCCAATGAGCAGTTCTTC

clone size: few
D gene: TRBD2
J gene: TRBJ2-3
V gene: TRBV24-1
CDR3 protein: CATRSSGESSTQYF
CDR3 DNA: TGTGCCACCAGGTCTAGCGGGGAGTCGTCTACGCAGTATTTT

clone size: few
D gene: NA
J gene: TRBJ1-1
V gene: TRBV28
CDR3 protein: CASIPGGLLGTVWNPEAFF
CDR3 DNA: TGTGCCAGCATTCCCGGGGGGTTACTGGGGACCGTCTGGAACCCTGAAGCTTTCTTT

clone size: few
D gene: NA
J gene: TRBJ2-5
V gene: TRBV6-1
CDR3 protein: CASRGWNQETQYF
CDR3 DNA: TGTGCCAGCAGAGGTTGGAACCAAGAGACCCAGTACTTC

clone size: few
D gene: NA
J gene: TRBJ2-5
V gene: TRBV5-1
CDR3 protein: CASSLAGVSLETQYF
CDR3 DNA: TGCGCCAGCAGCTTGGCCGGGGTTAGCTTAGAGACCCAGTACTTC

clone size: few
D gene: TRBD2
J gene: TRBJ2-3
V gene: TRBV5-5
CDR3 protein: CASSWGLADTQYF
CDR3 DNA: TGTGCCAGCAGCTGGGGACTAGCAGATACGCAGTATTTT

clone size: few
D gene: NA
J gene: TRBJ2-3
V gene: TRBV7-9
CDR3 protein: CASSQTPVTTDTQYF
CDR3 DNA: TGTGCCAGCAGCCAGACCCCGGTGACCACAGATACGCAGTATTTT

clone size: NA
D gene: NA
J gene: TRBJ2-7
V gene: TRBV20-1
CDR3 protein: CSAPGLQTKYEQYF
CDR3 DNA: TGCAGTGCGCCGGGACTCCAAACAAAGTACGAGCAGTACTTC

clone size: NA
D gene: NA
J gene: TRBJ2-2
V gene: TRBV5-8
CDR3 protein: CASSLWLDSGELFF
CDR3 DNA: TGTGCCAGCAGCTTGTGGCTAGATTCCGGGGAGCTGTTTTTT

clone size: few
D gene: TRBD2
J gene: TRBJ2-1
V gene: TRBV7-8
CDR3 protein: CASSPTGSGSSYNEQFF
CDR3 DNA: TGTGCCAGCAGCCCAACGGGTAGCGGGAGCTCCTACAATGAGCAGTTCTTC

clone size: NA
D gene: TRBD2
J gene: TRBJ2-1
V gene: TRBV20-1
CDR3 protein: CSAPAGIVAGGPEFF
CDR3 DNA: TGCAGTGCCCCGGCGGGGATAGTAGCGGGAGGGCCGGAGTTCTTC

clone size: many
D gene: TRBD2
J gene: TRBJ2-1
V gene: TRBV5-1
CDR3 protein: CASSLARLAGEQFF
CDR3 DNA: TGCGCCAGCAGCTTGGCCCGACTAGCAGGCGAGCAGTTCTTC

clone size: NA
D gene: TRBD1
J gene: TRBJ1-2
V gene: TRBV5-1
CDR3 protein: CASSTGQGARNYGYTF
CDR3 DNA: TGCGCCAGCAGCACCGGACAGGGGGCGAGAAACTATGGCTACACCTTC

clone size: few
D gene: TRBD2
J gene: TRBJ2-7
V gene: TRBV6-1
CDR3 protein: CASSLRLAGAYEQYF
CDR3 DNA: TGTGCCAGCAGTCTGCGACTAGCGGGAGCCTACGAGCAGTACTTC

clone size: few
D gene: TRBD2
J gene: TRBJ2-1
V gene: TRBV4-1
CDR3 protein: CASSQARTSAEQFF
CDR3 DNA: TGCGCCAGCAGCCAAGCCAGGACTAGCGCTGAGCAGTTCTTC

clone size: NA
D gene: NA
J gene: TRBJ2-3
V gene: TRBV11-2
CDR3 protein: CASSRAGRTDTQYF
CDR3 DNA: TGTGCCAGCAGTAGGGCAGGGAGAACAGATACGCAGTATTTT

clone size: few
D gene: TRBD2
J gene: TRBJ2-7
V gene: TRBV29-1
CDR3 protein: CSVAYSGRTPYEQYF
CDR3 DNA: TGCAGCGTAGCCTATAGCGGGAGGACCCCCTACGAGCAGTACTTC

clone size: few
D gene: NA
J gene: TRBJ1-1
V gene: TRBV12-3/TRBV12-4
CDR3 protein: CASSPPQGWSLNTEAFF
CDR3 DNA: TGTGCCAGCAGTCCTCCACAGGGATGGAGCCTGAACACTGAAGCTTTCTTT

clone size: many
D gene: NA
J gene: TRBJ1-3
V gene: TRBV12-3/TRBV12-4
CDR3 protein: CASSLTEAGNTIYF
CDR3 DNA: TGTGCCAGCAGTCTTACAGAAGCTGGAAACACCATATATTTT

clone size: NA
D gene: TRBD2
J gene: TRBJ2-5
V gene: TRBV5-5
CDR3 protein: CASSEVAGGQETQYF
CDR3 DNA: TGTGCCAGCAGCGAAGTAGCGGGGGGCCAAGAGACCCAGTACTTC

clone size: NA
D gene: NA
J gene: TRBJ2-3
V gene: TRBV20-1
CDR3 protein: CSGGRGPRTDTQYF
CDR3 DNA: TGCAGTGGAGGTAGAGGACCTCGCACAGATACGCAGTATTTT

clone size: NA
D gene: NA
J gene: TRBJ1-2
V gene: TRBV6-1
CDR3 protein: CASRNAGGYTF
CDR3 DNA: TGTGCCAGCAGGAACGCGGGGGGCTACACCTTC

clone size: NA
D gene: NA
J gene: TRBJ2-3
V gene: TRBV5-1
CDR3 protein: CASRRGPGEVTDTQYF
CDR3 DNA: TGCGCCAGCAGACGAGGACCGGGAGAAGTCACAGATACGCAGTATTTT

clone size: NA
D gene: NA
J gene: TRBJ1-3
V gene: TRBV7-9
CDR3 protein: CASSLSDGAGNTIYF
CDR3 DNA: TGTGCCAGCAGCTTATCAGACGGTGCTGGAAACACCATATATTTT

clone size: NA
D gene: NA
J gene: TRBJ2-3
V gene: TRBV3-1
CDR3 protein: CASSQDRRAWADTQYF
CDR3 DNA: TGTGCCAGCAGCCAAGATCGAAGGGCTTGGGCAGATACGCAGTATTTT

clone size: few
D gene: NA
J gene: TRBJ2-6
V gene: TRBV6-5
CDR3 protein: CASSYFSSGANVLTF
CDR3 DNA: TGTGCCAGCAGTTACTTTTCCTCTGGGGCCAACGTCCTGACTTTC

clone size: few
D gene: NA
J gene: TRBJ1-5
V gene: TRBV14
CDR3 protein: CASSQTGWNQPQHF
CDR3 DNA: TGTGCCAGCAGCCAAACAGGGTGGAATCAGCCCCAGCATTTT

clone size: many
D gene: NA
J gene: TRBJ2-4
V gene: TRBV20-1
CDR3 protein: CSARTTQNIQYF
CDR3 DNA: TGCAGTGCTAGGACTACGCAAAACATTCAGTACTTC

clone size: few
D gene: NA
J gene: TRBJ1-4
V gene: TRBV15
CDR3 protein: CATSRTGVTNEKLFF
CDR3 DNA: TGTGCCACCAGCAGAACTGGTGTGACTAATGAAAAACTGTTTTTT

clone size: few
D gene: NA
J gene: TRBJ1-1
V gene: TRBV10-3
CDR3 protein: CATHPPGDTEAFF
CDR3 DNA: TGTGCCACTCACCCCCCGGGGGACACTGAAGCTTTCTTT

clone size: NA
D gene: NA
J gene: TRBJ1-2
V gene: TRBV4-1
CDR3 protein: CASSQDPPGQLYGYTF
CDR3 DNA: TGCGCCAGCAGCCAAGATCCCCCCGGACAGCTCTATGGCTACACCTTC

clone size: few
D gene: NA
J gene: TRBJ1-1
V gene: TRBV2
CDR3 protein: CASRDRRRENTEAFF
CDR3 DNA: TGTGCCAGCAGGGACAGAAGAAGAGAGAACACTGAAGCTTTCTTT

clone size: few
D gene: TRBD1
J gene: TRBJ2-3
V gene: TRBV12-5
CDR3 protein: CASGRGQGTDTQYF
CDR3 DNA: TGTGCTAGTGGACGGGGACAGGGCACAGATACGCAGTATTTT